The clone carrying this T cell receptor beta chain was found a few times. The antigen is not known. The data were taken from a study of blood T cells in healthy people across ages. The study's findings and limits: PBMC samples, being unsorted, prevented any conclusive comparison of naive and antigen-experienced cells.

The CDR3 sequence is 17 residues long. V was cut by 0 bases and J by 3 bases, with 16 bases left in between. Germline loops: CDR1 LGHNA, CDR2 YNFKEQ. A second PCR of about 7 to 11 cycles used a sample-barcoded 5' primer and a J-beta primer mix. TCRdb re-called the 5' RACE reads through MiXCR, storing one row per CDR3 protein. The repertoire consists of 720,000 or so distinct CDR3 sequences, with roughly 41% occurring once and the leading ten covering approximately 29%. The authors isolated at least 6.5 million PBMCs per sample. The clonotype was recovered from a man of 80 years or more in good health. Sequencing was carried out using blood. The V call is TRBV4-2, the J call TRBJ2-3; D is possibly TRBD2 (6 bases). CDR3: CASSQDNPGLGTDTQYF. The CDR3 DNA is TGTGCCAGCAGCCAAGACAATCCGGGACTTGGAACAGATACGCAGTATTTT.